Included here is one T cell receptor beta chain sequence, with context. The sample holds a few counts of this clonotype. The antigen this receptor binds is unknown. Per-nucleotide qualities are absent, and no much larger clonotype sits a single base away. The cysteine opens and the phenylalanine closes a CDR3 of 15 amino acids. Just the 45-base CDR3 DNA is kept, in frame starting at base 1. Here V drops 3 bases and J drops 6 bases, and the junction holds 11 bases not matched to any gene. CDR1 and CDR2, looked up from the germline V gene (reference sequence), are DFQATT and SNEGSKA. Donors were under 40 systemically healthy Caucasian individuals from Russia aged roughly 6 to 90 years. Each donor gave 8 to 10 milliliters of peripheral blood, drawn into EDTA-treated Vacutainer tubes. PBMCs were isolated by Ficoll-Paque density-gradient centrifugation, with at least 7 million obtained per sample. Trizol reagent was used to extract total RNA from the PBMCs, yielding at least 6 micrograms per sample. For every donor, flow cytometry on a PBMC aliquot measured the percentage of naive CD45RAhigh/CD27high T cells.

The data belong to a study of blood T cells in healthy people across ages (dated by TCRdb to 2015 to 2017). Background on the whole study: Template switching captured roughly one uniquely barcoded TCR beta cDNA molecule per two T cells in model experiments. Using deep sequencing normalized with unique cDNA molecular identifiers, the study measured how TCR beta repertoire diversity changes with age. Four age groups were formed from the donors: young (average around 15 years), middle-aged (approximately 40), aged (around 68) and long-lived (less than 85). To avoid experimental bias, donors of different ages were distributed randomly across sequencing lanes. For two donors (one aged 18 to 30 and one aged 80 or older), the study analyzed two additional independent replicas of 1 million unique cDNA reads from the same blood draw.

The paper as a whole reports these results and caveats: Total diversity estimates from one million sequenced T cells were considered lower bounds and underestimates. A strong correlation was found between observed TCR beta diversity and the percentage of naive T cells measured by flow cytometry. Compared with the aged group, more naive CD4+ T cells, fewer expanded clones and increased TCR diversity were shown by the long-lived group, suggesting age selection. Conclusive comparison of naive and antigen-experienced compartments was prevented by the profiling of bulk unsorted PBMCs. Because donor CMV infection status was unknown, age-related changes in expanded clonotypes were potentially confounded. Observed TCR beta diversity per million T cells fell roughly linearly with age, and a significant reduction was already apparent by age approximately 40.

Receptor amplification or capture employed 5' RACE. This sample was sequenced with an Illumina HiSeq 2500. A second PCR of roughly 7 to 12 cycles was performed with a sample-barcoded 5' primer and a J-beta primer mix. A unique molecular identifier was introduced onto each TCR beta cDNA molecule by a template-switch 5' adaptor carrying 12 random nucleotides. Each sample yielded at least 3 million CDR3-containing paired-end reads. The Mint cDNA synthesis kit, primed by a TRBC-specific oligonucleotide, was used to synthesize first-strand cDNA from all RNA. After uracil-DNA glycosylase treatment, a first 18-cycle PCR used universal primers M1SS and BC2_uni_R on all cDNA. As for the authors' bioinformatics: Each sample was normalized by randomly selecting 1 million high-quality reads, each carrying a distinct molecular identifier. Instead of being binned into consensus sequences, reads with shared molecular identifiers were discarded. CDR3 identification, clonotype clustering and error correction used MiTCR with a Q25 quality threshold and the strictest error-elimination algorithm. A nonparametric unseen species model with Euler transformation was used to estimate lower-bound total TCR beta diversity. Through fastp at Q25 and MiXCR, TCRdb rebuilt clones from the public reads, retaining in-frame beta chains. Every entry covers one CDR3 protein and lists the most common genes and DNA from its rows. It is TCRdb's table, rather than the study itself, that gives the V and J calls and clone size. The sample table holds around 1.7 million distinct CDR3 sequences, of which 28% were seen once. In total, the top ten clones hold less than 9.5% of the sample.

Material: blood. The TCR was taken from a woman in her twenties or thirties in good health. The chain is made from TRBV20-1 and TRBJ2-7; TRBD1 aligns with 10 central bases. The CDR3 corresponds to CSASGAGDRGGEQYF. DNA sequence: TGCAGTGCTAGTGGGGCCGGGGACAGGGGCGGCGAGCAGTACTTC.